A selection of T cell receptor beta chains follows, all from one sample in a study of blood T cell repertoires in COVID-19. The repertoire was sequenced with immunoSEQ multiplex PCR; TCRdb's copy has only in-frame clones and lacks some. The sample comprises 260,000 or so clones, 80% to 90% of which are singletons, and 3% to 4.5% rests with the top ten. The sample taken for sequencing was PBMCs or T cells enriched from blood (not recorded which). Receptors were obtained from a woman between 40 and 50 years old who had been exposed to COVID-19. The CDR3 runs from the conserved cysteine through the conserved F or W. D genes are given only for firm matches. Only some rows state a clone size, as once, few, many or a class for expanded clones.

TRBV15	-	-	TRBJ2-7	15	CATSGGGGSSYEQYF	TGTGCCACCAGCGGAGGAGGGGGTAGCTCCTACGAGCAGTACTTC
TRBV5-4	-	TRBD2	TRBJ2-1	16	CASSLGSSGALNEQFF	TGTGCCAGCAGCTTGGGCTCTAGCGGGGCGTTGAATGAGCAGTTCTTC
TRBV27	few	TRBD1	TRBJ2-2	14	CASSSNRGPGELFF	TGTGCCAGCAGTTCTAACAGGGGACCCGGGGAGCTGTTTTTT
TRBV19	-	TRBD1	TRBJ2-7	15	CASSVRDRVRGEQYF	TGTGCCAGTAGTGTCCGGGACAGGGTGAGGGGCGAGCAGTACTTC
TRBV5-1	-	TRBD1	TRBJ2-5	17	CASSSLLGTGGQETQYF	TGCGCCAGCAGCTCTCTACTAGGGACAGGGGGGCAAGAGACCCAGTACTTC
TRBV4-1	few	-	TRBJ1-3	18	CPTSRPGGTFLSGNTIYF	TGCCCCACCAGCCGGCCCGGGGGGACCTTCCTCTCTGGAAACACCATATATTTT
TRBV27	-	TRBD2	TRBJ2-7	15	CASSLASGGSYEQYF	TGTGCCAGCAGTTTAGCTAGCGGGGGATCCTACGAGCAGTACTTC
TRBV3-1/TRBV3-2	-	TRBD1	TRBJ1-6	17	CASSPDRGRSYNSPLHF	TGTGCCAGCAGCCCGGACAGGGGGCGCTCCTATAATTCACCCCTCCACTTT
TRBV11-2	few	-	TRBJ1-1	13	CASSLDGRWSAFF	TGTGCCAGCAGCCTAGACGGGAGGTGGAGCGCTTTCTTT
TRBV7-8	-	-	TRBJ1-1	15	CASSKGGAMNTEAFF	TGTGCCAGCAGCAAAGGGGGGGCGATGAACACTGAAGCTTTCTTT
TRBV4-3	-	-	TRBJ2-1	16	CASSHQARSSYNEQFF	TGCGCCAGCAGCCACCAAGCGAGGAGCTCCTACAATGAGCAGTTCTTC
TRBV28	once	-	TRBJ1-2	13	CASSLRTRDGYTF	TGTGCCAGCAGTTTGCGGACGCGGGATGGCTACACCTTC
TRBV4-3	-	-	TRBJ1-6	16	CASSQDLSSYNSPLHF	TGCGCCAGCAGCCAAGATCTGAGCTCCTATAATTCACCCCTCCACTTT
TRBV11-2	-	TRBD2	TRBJ2-4	16	CASSSGGDLAKNIQYF	TGTGCCAGCAGCTCCGGGGGGGATCTAGCCAAAAACATTCAGTACTTC
TRBV19	-	-	TRBJ2-6	14	CASSITNYGYVLTF	TGTGCCAGTAGTATAACAAACTATGGATACGTCCTGACTTTC
TRBV6-5	-	-	TRBJ1-1	13	CASSHLGGAEAFF	TGTGCCAGCAGCCACTTAGGGGGGGCTGAAGCTTTCTTT
TRBV18	few	-	TRBJ1-2	15	CASSPDQGLNYGYTF	TGTGCCAGCTCACCCGACCAGGGACTTAACTATGGCTACACCTTC
TRBV2	-	-	TRBJ1-5	15	CASSNRLSGNQPQHF	TGTGCCAGCAGTAACAGGTTAAGTGGCAATCAGCCCCAGCATTTT
TRBV5-6	-	-	TRBJ1-6	17	CASSPGLASSYNSPLHF	TGTGCCAGCAGCCCCGGACTGGCTAGCTCCTATAATTCACCCCTCCACTTT
TRBV11-2	once	TRBD1	TRBJ1-2	15	CASSTGQPTGYGYTF	TGTGCCAGCAGCACGGGACAGCCCACGGGCTATGGCTACACCTTC
TRBV19	-	-	TRBJ2-5	13	CASSKRWQETQYF	TGTGCCAGTAGTAAGCGTTGGCAAGAGACCCAGTACTTC
TRBV19	-	TRBD1	TRBJ2-7	14	CASSRQGLSYEQYF	TGTGCCAGTAGTCGACAGGGGCTCTCCTACGAGCAGTACTTC
TRBV11-2	-	TRBD1	TRBJ1-5	18	CASSLGSTGPGRGQPQHF	TGTGCCAGCAGCTTGGGTTCGACAGGGCCCGGGCGTGGTCAGCCCCAGCATTTT
TRBV25-1	-	-	TRBJ1-1	13	CASSDSGDTEAFF	TGTGCCAGCAGTGACTCGGGGGACACTGAAGCTTTCTTT
TRBV28	-	-	TRBJ1-1	16	CASREDHPRETAEAFF	TGTGCCAGCAGGGAGGACCACCCTAGGGAAACTGCTGAAGCTTTCTTT
TRBV18	-	TRBD2	TRBJ2-3	15	CASSVSGGNTDTQYF	TGTGCCAGCTCCGTTAGCGGGGGGAACACAGATACGCAGTATTTT
TRBV28	-	TRBD1	TRBJ1-5	15	CASSPQGTSNQPQHF	TGTGCCAGCAGTCCACAGGGGACTAGCAATCAGCCCCAGCATTTT
TRBV7-2	-	-	TRBJ1-2	16	CASSLNMGLSNYGYTF	TGTGCCAGCAGCTTAAATATGGGACTGTCAAACTATGGCTACACCTTC
TRBV25-1	-	TRBD2	TRBJ2-1	14	CASNLAGGRNEQFF	TGTGCCAGCAATCTAGCGGGGGGACGGAATGAGCAGTTCTTC
TRBV21-1	-	-	TRBJ1-1	14	CASSRENRATEAFF	TGTGCCAGCAGCCGTGAAAACAGGGCCACTGAAGCTTTCTTT
TRBV11-2	once	-	TRBJ2-3	13	CASSRQGTDTQYF	TGTGCCAGCAGCCGACAGGGCACAGATACGCAGTATTTT
TRBV12-3/TRBV12-4	-	-	TRBJ1-1	13	CASSEARGTEAFF	TGTGCCAGCAGTGAGGCCCGGGGGACTGAAGCTTTCTTT
TRBV12-5	once	TRBD2	TRBJ2-1	14	CASGLTGGFNEQFF	TGTGCTAGTGGTTTGACGGGGGGATTCAATGAGCAGTTCTTC
TRBV28	-	-	TRBJ2-7	13	CASSFQGLYEQYF	TGTGCCAGCAGTTTTCAGGGACTCTACGAGCAGTACTTC
TRBV5-4	-	TRBD1	TRBJ2-1	15	CASSRDRTAYNEQFF	TGTGCCAGCAGCCGGGACAGAACCGCCTACAATGAGCAGTTCTTC
TRBV28	-	-	TRBJ1-5	14	CASSFQISNQPQHF	TGTGCCAGCAGTTTCCAGATTAGCAATCAGCCCCAGCATTTT
TRBV5-5	-	-	TRBJ2-6	17	CASSLGGGPSGANVLTF	TGTGCCAGCAGCTTGGGCGGGGGCCCTTCTGGGGCCAACGTCCTGACTTTC
TRBV7-6	many	TRBD2	TRBJ2-5	16	CASSLTGTTLQETQYF	TGTGCCAGCAGCTTGACCGGGACTACCCTACAAGAGACCCAGTACTTC
TRBV11-2	-	-	TRBJ1-3	15	CASSLGRGLFDTIYF	TGTGCCAGCAGCTTAGGCAGGGGTCTTTTCGACACCATATATTTT
TRBV2	-	-	TRBJ1-2	11	CASKGVGGYTF	TGTGCCAGCAAGGGGGTCGGGGGCTACACCTTC
TRBV5-1	-	TRBD1	TRBJ1-2	17	CASSLAGIQGPNYGYTF	TGCGCCAGCAGCTTGGCGGGTATACAGGGGCCTAACTATGGCTACACCTTC
TRBV9	-	-	TRBJ1-1	13	CASSVAPYTEAFF	TGTGCCAGCAGCGTAGCCCCTTACACTGAAGCTTTCTTT
TRBV6-5	once	-	TRBJ2-5	11	CASSYGETQYF	TGTGCCAGCAGTTACGGCGAGACCCAGTACTTC
TRBV27	-	-	TRBJ1-5	14	CASSLWRADQPQHF	TGTGCCAGCAGTTTATGGCGGGCCGATCAGCCCCAGCATTTT
TRBV5-6	once	TRBD1	TRBJ1-6	15	CASSWGQGGNSPLHF	TGTGCCAGCAGCTGGGGACAGGGAGGGAATTCACCCCTCCACTTT
TRBV2	-	TRBD1	TRBJ1-1	14	CASRLGQGNTEAFF	TGTGCCAGCAGGCTAGGACAGGGGAACACTGAAGCTTTCTTT
TRBV5-8	-	TRBD2	TRBJ2-1	18	CASSFRGGLESSYNEQFF	TGTGCCAGCAGCTTCCGGGGGGGGTTAGAAAGCTCCTACAATGAGCAGTTCTTC
TRBV6-7	once	-	TRBJ2-7	15	CAGYFKDRSHYEQYF	TGTGCCGGCTATTTTAAAGACAGGTCCCACTACGAGCAGTACTTC
TRBV5-1	many	-	TRBJ1-2	18	CASSLTPGWINGQDGYTF	TGCGCCAGCAGCTTGACCCCAGGGTGGATTAACGGGCAAGATGGCTACACCTTC
TRBV5-4	-	TRBD2	TRBJ2-7	15	CASSFPSGGPSEQYF	TGTGCCAGCAGCTTCCCTAGCGGGGGACCTTCGGAGCAGTACTTC
TRBV28	-	-	TRBJ2-7	14	CASSPAGIVYEQYF	TGTGCCAGCAGTCCAGCCGGGATAGTCTACGAGCAGTACTTC
TRBV5-6	-	-	TRBJ1-1	15	CASSLGGNMNTEAFF	TGTGCCAGCAGCTTGGGGGGCAATATGAACACTGAAGCTTTCTTT